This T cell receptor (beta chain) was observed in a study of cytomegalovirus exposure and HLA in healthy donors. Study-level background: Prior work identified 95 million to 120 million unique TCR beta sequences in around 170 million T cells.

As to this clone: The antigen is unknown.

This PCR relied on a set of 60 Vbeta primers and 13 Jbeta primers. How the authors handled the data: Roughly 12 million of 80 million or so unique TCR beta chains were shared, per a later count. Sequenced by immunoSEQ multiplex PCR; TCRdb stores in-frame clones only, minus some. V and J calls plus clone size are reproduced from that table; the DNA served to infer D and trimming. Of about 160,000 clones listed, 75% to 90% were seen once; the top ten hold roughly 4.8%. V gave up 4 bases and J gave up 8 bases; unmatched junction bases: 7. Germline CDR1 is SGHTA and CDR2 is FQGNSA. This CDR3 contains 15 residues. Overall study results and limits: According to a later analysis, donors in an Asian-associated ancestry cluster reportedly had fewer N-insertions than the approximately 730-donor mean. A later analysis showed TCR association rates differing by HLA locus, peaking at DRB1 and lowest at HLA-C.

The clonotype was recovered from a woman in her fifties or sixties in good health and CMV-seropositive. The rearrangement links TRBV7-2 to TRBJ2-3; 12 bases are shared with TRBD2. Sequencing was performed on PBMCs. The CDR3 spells CASSSRLAGDGTQYF. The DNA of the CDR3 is TGTGCCAGCAGCTCGAGACTAGCGGGAGATGGTACGCAGTATTTT.